Below, 16 T cell receptor beta chains from the same sample are listed, as sequenced in a study of T-cell reconstitution after alpha-beta-depleted transplantation in children. Unique molecular identifiers were used to barcode this TCRbeta library. TCRdb re-called the PCR reads through MiXCR, storing one row per CDR3 protein. The table shows tens of thousands of distinct CDR3 sequences, with about 9.3% occurring only once. Sequenced material: PBMCs, mostly from graft donor cells, taken 60 days after TCRalphabeta/CD19-depleted stem cell transplant. The receptors originated from a male patient between 2 and 10 years old who had a stem cell transplant for chronic granulomatous disease, so the T cells may come from the graft donor.

V usage is TRBV26 and J usage is TRBJ2-4; the tabulated D call, TRBD1, remains unverified against the DNA. TRBV26 constitutes a pseudogene. The CDR3 consists of 12 residues. The CDR3 DNA is TGTGCCAGCAGCCCTGGGGGGGATGAGGTGTACTTC. As protein: CASSPGGDEVYF.

This sequence joins TRBV12-5 and TRBJ2-7, with TRBD2 as a possible D gene (7 bases). There are 15 residues in the CDR3. Deletions cut 5 bases from V and 5 bases from J, with 19 bases between. Germline lookup yields CDR1 LGHNT and CDR2 FRNRAP. The CDR3 nucleotides are TGTGCTAGTGGTCCCAGAGGGGGGGGCCTACACGAGCAGTACTTC. As protein: CASGPRGGGLHEQYF.

This clonotype has more than one count but fewer than ten. V usage is TRBV11-2 and J usage is TRBJ2-3, with TRBD1 as a possible D gene (5 bases). This CDR3 has 15 residues. From germline, CDR1 is SGHAT and CDR2 FQNNGV. Trimming cost V 2 bases and J 3 bases, with 12 bases left between them. The CDR3 DNA is TGTGCCAGCAGCTTAAGGGGTAGCTCTACAGATACGCAGTATTTT. Translation gives CASSLRGSSTDTQYF.

Ten or more counts support this clonotype. The chain has TRBV5-6 and TRBJ2-1; 13 bases are shared with TRBD2. The CDR3 extends over 19 amino acids. Germline V gives CDR1 SGHDT, CDR2 YYEEEE. The ends lost 0 bases at V and 4 bases at J; junction bases unmatched: 10. The CDR3 DNA follows: TGTGCCAGCAGCTTGGCGGGACTAGCGGGAACCGACCTTTACAATGAGCAGTTCTTC. This sequence encodes CASSLAGLAGTDLYNEQFF.

This clonotype was picked up many times. The V call is TRBV12-3 or TRBV12-4, the J call TRBJ1-5; D is unclear. CDR3 length: 14 amino acids. Trimming pared 6 bases from V and 5 bases from J, leaving 14 bases between. The CDR3, as DNA: TGTGCCAGCAGCCCCCCCATGGGAGATCAGCCCCAGCATTTT. Protein: CASSPPMGDQPQHF.

The gene calls are TRBV2 and TRBJ2-1; 11 bases agree with TRBD2. J was trimmed by 4 bases and V by 6 bases; bases with no gene match: 5. Germline CDR1 is SNHLY and CDR2 is FYNNEI. This CDR3 contains 15 residues. The chain's CDR3 is CASRPLAGGYNEQFF. The CDR3 DNA reads TGTGCCAGCAGACCATTAGCGGGAGGGTACAATGAGCAGTTCTTC.

This clonotype was picked up many times. The gene calls are TRBV18 and TRBJ2-3, with D unresolved. The germline CDR1 and CDR2 sequences are KGHSH and LQKENI. Trimming cost V 4 bases and J 6 bases, with 5 bases left between them. The CDR3 spans 11 residues. CDR3: CASSQGDTQYF. In nucleotides, the CDR3 is TGTGCCAGCTCACAAGGGGATACGCAGTATTTT.

The rearrangement joins TRBV19 to TRBJ2-4; TRBD2 might be the D (5 bases). The germline V gene has CDR1 LNHDA and CDR2 SQIVND (reference sequence). The CDR3 is made up of 18 amino acids. Between the trimmed V and J ends, which lost 5 bases and 0 bases, there was a span of 20 bases. The CDR3: CASSPRPRAILAKNIQYF. The CDR3 bases are TGTGCCAGTAGTCCAAGGCCGAGGGCTATTCTAGCCAAAAACATTCAGTACTTC.

The V gene is TRBV7-8, the J gene TRBJ2-7; tentative D call: TRBD2 (6 bases). The CDR3 has 15 residues. V was pared by 5 bases and J by 6 bases, with 20 bases between. CDR1 and CDR2 from the germline V gene are SGHVS and FQNEAQ. The CDR3 DNA follows: TGTGCCAGCAGCAAGCATAGGGCGGGAAGCAGCGAGCAGTACTTC. Translated: CASSKHRAGSSEQYF. Based on the CDR3 plus reference TRBV7-8 and TRBJ2-7, the full variable domain is GAGVSQSPRYKVAKRGQDVALRCDPISGHVSLFWYQQALGQGPEFLTYFQNEAQLDKSGLPSDRFFAERPEGSVSTLKIQRTQQEDSAVYLCASSKHRAGSSEQYFGPGTRLTVT.

This clonotype has more than one count but fewer than ten. The chain recombines TRBV20-1 with TRBJ2-7, with a possible D match to TRBD1 (6 bases). The CDR3 is 13 residues long. V was pared by 2 bases and J by 3 bases, with 11 bases between. Germline CDR1 reads DFQATT; CDR2 reads SNEGSKA (reference sequence). Here the CDR3 reads CSARTDSGYEQYF. The CDR3 DNA is TGCAGTGCTAGAACGGACAGCGGCTACGAGCAGTACTTC.

The rearrangement joins TRBV28 to TRBJ2-7; 10 nucleotides align to TRBD2. CDR1 and CDR2 (germline): MDHEN, SYDVKM. The CDR3 extends over 15 amino acids. V gave up 6 bases and J gave up 4 bases; unmatched junction bases: 9. The CDR3 here is CASRPPGLALYEQYF. CDR3 bases: TGTGCCAGCAGGCCCCCGGGACTAGCGTTGTACGAGCAGTACTTC.

The J gene is TRBJ2-1, the V gene TRBV19; D not resolved. The V end was cut by 3 bases, the J end by 2 bases, with 11 bases between. Germline V gives CDR1 LNHDA, CDR2 SQIVND (reference sequence). The length of the CDR3 is 15 residues. As DNA, the CDR3 is TGTGCCAGTAGTATCCCCACGGCCACCTACAATGAGCAGTTCTTC. Amino acids: CASSIPTATYNEQFF.

This clonotype was counted at least ten times. This chain connects TRBV27 to TRBJ2-1, with TRBD1 as a possible D gene (6 bases). Deletions cut 5 bases from V and 9 bases from J, with 8 bases between. CDR3 size: 11 residues. Germline lookup yields CDR1 MNHEY and CDR2 SMNVEV (reference sequence). The CDR3 DNA follows: TGTGCCAGCAGTCGAGGGGGTGAGCAGTTCTTC. Its protein is CASSRGGEQFF.

This clonotype has a count of ten or more. The rearrangement links TRBV11-1 to TRBJ2-5, with no clear D. The length of the CDR3 is 19 residues. V was cut by 0 bases and J by 4 bases, with 24 bases left in between. CDR1 is SGHAT, CDR2 FQDESV, per germline (reference sequence). CDR3 amino acids: CASSLARALFVFASETQYF. As DNA, the CDR3 is TGTGCCAGCAGCTTAGCACGAGCTCTTTTTGTGTTCGCGTCAGAGACCCAGTACTTC.

This chain connects TRBV19 to TRBJ2-3; TRBD2 aligns across 9 bases. J gave up 1 base and V 5 bases, and 4 bases lay outside the gene matches. This CDR3 has 15 residues. Germline V lookup: CDR1 LNHDA, CDR2 SQIVND (reference sequence). The CDR3 is CASSRRTSGTDTQYF. The CDR3 nucleotides read TGTGCCAGTAGTCGACGGACTAGCGGCACAGATACGCAGTATTTT. Using reference TRBV19 and TRBJ2-3 for the parts outside the CDR3, the full variable domain is DGGITQSPKYLFRKEGQNVTLSCEQNLNHDAMYWYRQDPGQGLRLIYYSQIVNDFQKGDIAEGYSVSREKKESFPLTVTSAQKNPTAFYLCASSRRTSGTDTQYFGPGTRLTVL.

This clonotype was seen repeatedly, ten times or more. The rearrangement links TRBV20-1 to TRBJ2-7; no definite D call. The CDR3 runs to 17 residues. Between the trimmed V and J ends, which lost 0 bases and 0 bases, there was a span of 18 bases. Germline CDR1 reads DFQATT; CDR2 reads SNEGSKA (reference sequence). DNA for the CDR3: TGCAGTGCTAGAGATCTTTTTGTGGGCGGAAGCTCCTACGAGCAGTACTTC. Amino acid sequence: CSARDLFVGGSSYEQYF.